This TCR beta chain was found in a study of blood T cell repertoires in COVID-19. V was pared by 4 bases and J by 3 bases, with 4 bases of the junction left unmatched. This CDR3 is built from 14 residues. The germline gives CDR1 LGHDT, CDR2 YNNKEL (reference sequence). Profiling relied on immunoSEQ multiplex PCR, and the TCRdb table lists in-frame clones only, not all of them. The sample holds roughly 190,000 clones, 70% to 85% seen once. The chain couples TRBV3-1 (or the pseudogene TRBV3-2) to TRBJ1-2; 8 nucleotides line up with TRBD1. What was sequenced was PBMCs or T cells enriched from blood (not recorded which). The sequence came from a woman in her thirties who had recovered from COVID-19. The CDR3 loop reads CASSRGQGDYGYTF. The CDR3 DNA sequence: TGTGCCAGCAGCCGCGGACAGGGCGACTATGGCTACACCTTC.